A single TCR beta chain is shown here with its context. Its cognate antigen is unknown. The sample originates from a study of shared clonotypes between healthy human individuals. Looking at the study overall: CD4 naive cells filled three plates per donor, CD4 memory three, CD8 naive two and CD8 memory one.

Study outcomes and limitations: Sequencing depth was expected to affect clonotype sharing among donors. Larger estimated richness was generally recorded for naive subsets relative to memory subsets. Sampling was confined to blood; repertoires within tissues likely differ.

Method: immunoSEQ multiplex PCR; TCRdb's copy keeps in-frame clones and lacks some. The repertoire holds under 1,100,000 clones, approximately 70% seen once, with around 1.5% in the top ten. The sample taken for sequencing was memory CD4+ T cells sorted from blood. Subset meaning: CD45RA-negative fraction. This clonotype was obtained from a man aged 18 to 29 in good health.

CDR3 coding DNA: TGCGCCAGCAGTGAGTCATCCCACTATGGCTACACCTTC. Translated, it gives CASSESSHYGYTF. The rearrangement links TRBV10-2 to TRBJ1-2; D remains ambiguous. Germline V gives CDR1 WSHSY, CDR2 SAAADI. The CDR3 is made up of 13 amino acids. Trimming took off 0 bases at V and 3 bases at J, with 5 bases between the two ends.